The rows below give T cell receptor beta chains drawn from one sample of a study of cytomegalovirus exposure and HLA in healthy donors. TCRdb's copy holds only in-frame clones and misses some; the assay was immunoSEQ multiplex PCR. The repertoire has roughly 300,000 clones, roughly 89% of them found once; the top ten carry about 4%. Sequencing was done on a sample of PBMCs. All receptors derive from a man in his forties in good health and CMV-seropositive. Each CDR3 is given without its conserved first and last residue.

CDR3 length	V gene	J gene	CDR3 protein
12	TRBV29-1	TRBJ1-4	SVEGTGANEKLF
14	TRBV4-3	TRBJ2-7	ASSQDESGRFHEQY
12	TRBV19	TRBJ1-5	ASSIDRRGQPQH
13	TRBV4-1	TRBJ1-1	ASSQAQGLNTEAF
15	TRBV7-2	TRBJ2-3	ASSSRMAGGLTDTQY
13	TRBV4-1	TRBJ2-6	ASSDQVSGANVLT
13	TRBV19	TRBJ1-1	ASSIGQEGNTEAF
13	TRBV29-1	TRBJ2-7	SVEGLGGRTYEQY
12	TRBV7-9	TRBJ1-5	ASSLGQGNQPQH
13	TRBV2	TRBJ2-2	ASSRTSVSTGELF
14	TRBV5-1	TRBJ2-5	ASSQLAGGPGETQY
12	TRBV2	TRBJ2-5	ASTLAGYQETQY
12	TRBV7-8	TRBJ2-7	ASSLLQGLGEQY
14	TRBV5-1	TRBJ2-1	ASSRITPGTANEQF
11	TRBV27	TRBJ2-7	ATATGNSYEQY
13	TRBV7-9	TRBJ2-5	ASSFERSGQETQY
12	TRBV5-5	TRBJ2-7	ASNLAGGPYEQY
13	TRBV30	TRBJ1-4	AWSGEGLANEKLF
14	TRBV30	TRBJ1-6	AWSVGFGTVGSPLH
12	TRBV13	TRBJ1-4	ASKRREGAGKLF
14	TRBV4-2	TRBJ2-1	ASSQGDLTSYNEQF
11	TRBV27	TRBJ1-5	ASSYQGYQPQH
10	TRBV6-6	TRBJ2-7	ASSPDRVGQY
11	TRBV19	TRBJ1-1	ASRTGQNTEAF
10	TRBV15	TRBJ1-4	ATSSVLEKLF
14	TRBV7-8	TRBJ2-3	ASSQSGLAPTDTQY
15	TRBV5-1	TRBJ2-7	ASSLGGLAGGPYEQY
15	TRBV11-2	TRBJ2-1	ASSNPRGTGGWDEQF
13	TRBV6-1	TRBJ1-2	ASRVRQGMDYGYT
12	TRBV6-5	TRBJ1-1	ASSYSQGNTEAF
13	TRBV11-2	TRBJ2-7	ASSLVVLAIYEQY
12	TRBV28	TRBJ1-2	ASSLPSGFTGYT
15	TRBV18	TRBJ1-2	ASSPTVPDKSGYGYT
14	TRBV28	TRBJ2-3	ASSLRLAGGTDTQY
9	TRBV7-9	TRBJ2-7	ASSSYYEQY
12	TRBV2	TRBJ2-7	ASSGLADSYEQY
11	TRBV2	TRBJ2-1	ASSLSGRAEQF
12	TRBV28	TRBJ2-7	ASGEGGGRYEQY
15	TRBV19	TRBJ2-2	ASSIRRDRTNTGELF
14	TRBV7-2	TRBJ2-3	ASSLGTGSVIDTQY
12	TRBV18	TRBJ2-1	ASSPSDGDNEQF
11	TRBV30	TRBJ1-1	AWSLEENTEAF
14	TRBV19	TRBJ2-7	ASGTAGGQASYEQY